This T cell receptor beta chain was obtained from a study of T cells in tuberculosis. As for the study in general: A South African cohort included IGRA-negative adolescents, latently infected IGRA-positive adolescents and adults with active tuberculosis. Study-wide results and limits: Active tuberculosis TCR-alpha repertoires lay closer to GMM-specific TCRs than IGRA-negative controls, suggesting clonal expansion. A GMM-specific repertoire classifier reached roughly 87% accuracy, AUROC more than 0.8.

Of note for this clone: Its specificity is unknown.

Trimming removed 5 bases from V and 2 bases from J; junction bases left unmatched: 7. CDR3 size: 15 residues. Germline values: CDR1 SSHAT, CDR2 FNYEAQ (reference sequence). TCRdb's copy holds only in-frame clones and misses some; the assay was immunoSEQ multiplex PCR. This sample has tens of thousands of clones, with about 85% found just once. The time point denotes: new active TB diagnosis, blood taken before or within 7 days of starting treatment. V usage is TRBV7-7 and J usage is TRBJ2-7; 9 bases line up with TRBD1. This TCR was recovered from an adult with tuberculosis. The sample consisted of PBMCs, taken at tuberculosis diagnosis. In nucleotides, the CDR3 is TGTGCCAGCAGCCCTTCGGGACAGGGACCCTACGAGCAGTACTTC. Translation gives CASSPSGQGPYEQYF.